This TCR beta chain was obtained from a study of blood T cell repertoires in COVID-19. The assay was immunoSEQ multiplex PCR, and TCRdb's table has in-frame clones only and misses some. Of approximately 180,000 clones in the sample, about 75% were seen once. This clone has ten or more counts. CDR1 is SGHVS and CDR2 is FQNEAQ in the germline V gene. The ends were cut back, 5 bases at V and 5 bases at J, with 13 bases in the middle. There are 14 residues in the CDR3. The receptor's source is a woman aged 70 to 79 with acute or convalescent COVID-19. The chain combines TRBV7-8 with TRBJ1-5; possible D gene TRBD1, 6 bases. Source material: peripheral blood. This CDR3 is CASSPNRADQPQHF. CDR3 in DNA: TGTGCCAGCAGCCCAAACAGGGCGGATCAGCCCCAGCATTTT.